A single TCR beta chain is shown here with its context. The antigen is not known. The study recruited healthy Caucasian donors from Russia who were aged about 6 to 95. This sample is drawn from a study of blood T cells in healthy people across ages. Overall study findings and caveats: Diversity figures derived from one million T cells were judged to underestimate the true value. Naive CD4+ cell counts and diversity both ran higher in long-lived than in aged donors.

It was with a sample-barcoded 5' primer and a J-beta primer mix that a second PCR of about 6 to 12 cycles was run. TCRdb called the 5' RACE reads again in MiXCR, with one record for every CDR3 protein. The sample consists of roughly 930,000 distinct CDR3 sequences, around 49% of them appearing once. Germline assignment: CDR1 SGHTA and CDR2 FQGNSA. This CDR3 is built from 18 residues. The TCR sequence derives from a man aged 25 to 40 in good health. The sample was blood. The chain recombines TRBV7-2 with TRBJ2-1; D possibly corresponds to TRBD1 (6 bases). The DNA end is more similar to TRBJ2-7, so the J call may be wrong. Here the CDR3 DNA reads TGTGCCAGCAGCTTAGGTCAGACAGGTCGGAGCTCCTACAATGAGCAGTACTTC. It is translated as CASSLGQTGRSSYNEQYF.